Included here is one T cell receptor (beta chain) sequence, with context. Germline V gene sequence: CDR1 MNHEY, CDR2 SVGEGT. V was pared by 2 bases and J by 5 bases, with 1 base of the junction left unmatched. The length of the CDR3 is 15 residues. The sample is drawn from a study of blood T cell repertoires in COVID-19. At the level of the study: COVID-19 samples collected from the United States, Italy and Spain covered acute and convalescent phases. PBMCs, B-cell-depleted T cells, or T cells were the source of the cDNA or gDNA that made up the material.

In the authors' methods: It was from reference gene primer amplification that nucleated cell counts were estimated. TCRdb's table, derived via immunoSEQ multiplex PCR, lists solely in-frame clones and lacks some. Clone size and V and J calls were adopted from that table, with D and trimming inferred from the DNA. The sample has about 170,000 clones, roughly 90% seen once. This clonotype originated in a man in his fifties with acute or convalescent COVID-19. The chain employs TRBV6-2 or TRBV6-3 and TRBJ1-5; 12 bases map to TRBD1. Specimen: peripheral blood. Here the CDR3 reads CASSYGTGGHQPQHF. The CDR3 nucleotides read TGTGCCAGCAGTTACGGGACAGGGGGCCATCAGCCCCAGCATTTT.